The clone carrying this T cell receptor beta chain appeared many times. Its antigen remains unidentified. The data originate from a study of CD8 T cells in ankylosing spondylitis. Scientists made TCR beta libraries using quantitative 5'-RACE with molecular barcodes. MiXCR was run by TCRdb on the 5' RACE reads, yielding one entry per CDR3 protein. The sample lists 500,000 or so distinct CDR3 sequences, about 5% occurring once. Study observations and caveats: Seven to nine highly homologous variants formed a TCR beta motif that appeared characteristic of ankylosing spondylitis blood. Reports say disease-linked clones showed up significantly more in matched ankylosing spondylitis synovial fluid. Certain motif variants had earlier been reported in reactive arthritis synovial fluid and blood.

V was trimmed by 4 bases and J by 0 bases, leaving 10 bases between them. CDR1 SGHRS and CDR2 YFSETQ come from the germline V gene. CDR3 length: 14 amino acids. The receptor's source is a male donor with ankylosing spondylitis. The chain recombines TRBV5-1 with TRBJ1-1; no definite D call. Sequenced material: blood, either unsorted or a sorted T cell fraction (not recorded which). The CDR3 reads CASSRGPMNTEAFF. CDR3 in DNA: TGCGCCAGCAGCAGAGGACCCATGAACACTGAAGCTTTCTTT.